The sequence of this T cell receptor beta chain was determined in a study of blood T cell repertoires in COVID-19. Study-wide context: In each case, the material was cDNA or gDNA derived from T cells, B-cell-depleted T cells, or PBMCs.

TCRdb's table, derived via immunoSEQ multiplex PCR, lists solely in-frame clones and lacks some. This sample yields 160,000 or so clones, of which 80% to 90% are seen a single time; around 15% belongs to the top ten. Trimming shortened V by 0 bases and J by 10 bases, and 12 bases separated the two germline ends. This CDR3 spans 13 amino acids. Germline CDR1 reads LGHDT; CDR2 reads YNNKEL (reference sequence). The J gene is TRBJ1-1, the V gene TRBV3-1 (or the pseudogene TRBV3-2), with D hard to call. The sample comprised PBMCs or T cells enriched from blood (not recorded which). This TCR was recovered from a man in his fifties or sixties who had recovered from COVID-19. CDR3 sequence (DNA): TGTGCCAGCAGCCAAGATAGACGGAGGGTAGCTTTCTTT. This encodes CASSQDRRRVAFF.